The source of this TCR beta chain is a study of OX40 agonist ivuxolimab in advanced cancers. With regard to the full study: Ivuxolimab was a fully human IgG2 agonistic monoclonal antibody targeting the costimulatory receptor OX40 (CD134). Patients were allowed to have had prior anti-PD-1, anti-PD-L1 or anti-CTLA-4 therapy, and roughly two fifths of the dose-escalation patients had been treated with checkpoint inhibitors. A male proportion of 75% to 85% and a mean age of roughly 58 years, ranging from about 20 to 79, were recorded for the dose-escalation cohort. The monotherapy dose-escalation portion (N ≈ 57 patients) of the phase I ivuxolimab trial is reported in the paper. Of the roughly 51 patients in dose escalation, about 20 had hepatocellular carcinoma, some 15 had melanoma, 9 had renal cell carcinoma and 9 had head and neck cancer. The point of sequencing TCRbeta in the periphery was to test whether ivuxolimab changed TCR sequence diversity and drove clonal T-cell expansion. Three dose-escalation patients achieved partial responses, one with hepatocellular carcinoma and two with cutaneous melanoma. Intravenous ivuxolimab was administered to patients every 2 weeks at six dose levels: 0.01, 0.1, 0.3, 1.5, 3 and 10 mg/kg. Beyond this particular receptor, the publication reports: After ivuxolimab, CD8+ T cells had more expanded clones than CD4+ T cells on average. Antigen specificity was not determined for the clonally expanded peripheral T cells. Low levels of normalized T-cell clonal expansion were also seen in some patients who did not respond. At doses of 0.1 to 3.0 mg/kg, clonal expansion of both CD4+ and CD8+ blood T cells was observed from baseline to week 6. Partial responders in the 0.1-3.0 mg/kg groups had among the lowest normalized peripheral clonal expansion, especially among CD8+ T cells.

On this clone: No antigen is known for it. No per-base quality is available; no much larger clone lies one base away.

The trial excluded patients who had a history of autoimmune disease or were on systemic immunosuppression. Peripheral blood for TCR sequencing was collected from all dose cohorts at baseline, on cycle 4 day 1, and on cycle 7 day 1. The samples were drawn from a first-in-human, open-label, multicenter phase I dose-escalation trial of ivuxolimab. Adults with locally advanced or metastatic melanoma, renal cell, hepatocellular, or head and neck squamous cell carcinoma were enrolled in the trial. Before TCR sequencing, CD4+ T cells and CD8+ T cells from peripheral blood were sorted into separate populations. From the cysteine up to the phenylalanine, the CDR3 has a length of 10 residues. This entry keeps only the CDR3 DNA: 30 bases, framed from base 1. The junction shows trimming of 5 bases on V and 4 bases on J, plus 5 bases between the germline ends. The germline V gene sets CDR1 to SQVTM and CDR2 to ANQGSEA.

Genomic DNA was isolated from the sorted cells so that the TCRbeta CDR3 region could be sequenced. The immunoSEQ Assay was used for sequencing of TCRbeta CDR3 regions. Held by TCRdb, this immuneACCESS table contains in-frame sequences only and omits some clones. Under half of the omission traces to an unresolved V gene where checked; the cause of the rest is unknown. Counted in this sample were approximately 58,000 clones; about 79% of them appeared once. The ten largest account for around 1.6% of the sample. The rearrangement combines TRBV29-1 with TRBJ2-5; confidence is insufficient to name the D gene. The source was CD4+ or CD8+ T cells sorted from blood, collected in a trial of the OX40 agonist ivuxolimab. The TCR originated in an adult with an advanced solid tumor such as melanoma, head and neck, liver or kidney cancer. The CDR3 here reads CSVQVETQYF. The nucleotides are TGCAGCGTTCAGGTAGAGACCCAGTACTTC.